The following is a T cell receptor (beta chain) sequence with its context. Its specificity is not known. The source of the sample is a study of regulatory T cells in long-lasting Graves disease. Study-wide findings and caveats: Segments TRBV28, TRBJ1-2 and TRBJ2-5 showed preferential usage in persistent disease. Persistent Graves' patients possessed reduced TCR diversity relative to recently diagnosed ones.

Assembly of TCR beta libraries relied on iRepertoire HTBI primers together with Arm-PCR of CDR3 regions. In the study's own analysis: Taken together, the samples had 62 TRBV and more than 12 TRBJ segments identified. A single record per CDR3 protein comes from TCRdb applying MiXCR to the multiplex PCR reads. The V and J calls and clone size are TCRdb's, not the authors'. The profile shows some 230,000 distinct CDR3 sequences, around 18% of them singletons. This CDR3 spans 19 amino acids. Trimming shortened V by 3 bases and J by 2 bases, and 21 bases separated the two germline ends. CDR1 is SGHRS and CDR2 is YFSETQ in the germline V gene. Time point described: newly diagnosed GD, antithyroid drugs for less than 3 months. Preparation of the TCR library used RNA extracted from PBMCs. Graves' disease diagnosis relied on American Thyroid Association guidelines.

The sample consisted of peripheral blood mononuclear cells (PBMCs), taken at new diagnosis, from a patient treated with antithyroid drugs. This clonotype originated in a female donor with Graves disease. The rearrangement uses TRBV5-1 and TRBJ2-6, with D possibly called TRBD1 or TRBD2 (5 bases each). CDR3 nucleotide sequence: TGCGCCAGCAGCTACCGGAGTGGCTCGGGGACCCCTGGGGCCAACGTCCTGACTTTC. It codes for CASSYRSGSGTPGANVLTF.